One T cell receptor beta chain is described in this entry. Germline CDR1 and CDR2: WSHSY and SAAADI. Trimming removed 0 bases from V and 9 bases from J, with 15 bases in between. The CDR3 length is 14 residues. The PCR made use of 60 Vbeta and 13 Jbeta primers. Using immunoSEQ multiplex PCR, the repertoire was profiled, and TCRdb retains in-frame clones only, with some absent. The sample shows more than 70,000 clones, over 60% of them seen only once. This sample is drawn from a study of cytomegalovirus exposure and HLA in healthy donors. The wider study: As an earlier analysis found, 180 million or so T cells yielded about 100 million unique TCR beta sequences.

This receptor was identified in a middle-aged man in good health and CMV-seronegative. The source material was PBMCs. V and J are TRBV10-2 and TRBJ2-7; possibly TRBD2 for D (5 bases). The CDR3 loop reads CASSESNREGGQYF. The CDR3 bases are TGCGCCAGCAGTGAGTCCAACCGCGAGGGCGGGCAGTACTTC.